Listed here is a single T cell receptor beta chain. What it recognizes is unknown. These data belong to a study of T cell responses to AZD1222 COVID-19 vaccine. Study conclusions and caveats: Just 5 to 7 people given AZD1222 tested seropositive at baseline. Spike-specific TCR breadth and depth were elevated following two AZD1222 doses.

Germline CDR1 SNHLY, CDR2 FYNNEI. Trimming left V 8 bases short and J 2 bases short, with 16 bases between. The CDR3 sequence is 15 residues long. The table came from immunoSEQ multiplex PCR; TCRdb's copy has only in-frame clones and leaves some out. Here the sample spans roughly 140,000 clones, approximately 90% being singletons. The origin of this receptor is an adult in good health. Sample: peripheral blood, taken on day 0 of AZD1222 vaccination. The chain recombines TRBV2 with TRBJ1-3, with D maybe TRBD1 (6 bases). The CDR3 nucleotides are TGTGCCAGCCTCCGAGGGAGGGGGACTGGAAACACCATATATTTT. It yields the protein CASLRGRGTGNTIYF.